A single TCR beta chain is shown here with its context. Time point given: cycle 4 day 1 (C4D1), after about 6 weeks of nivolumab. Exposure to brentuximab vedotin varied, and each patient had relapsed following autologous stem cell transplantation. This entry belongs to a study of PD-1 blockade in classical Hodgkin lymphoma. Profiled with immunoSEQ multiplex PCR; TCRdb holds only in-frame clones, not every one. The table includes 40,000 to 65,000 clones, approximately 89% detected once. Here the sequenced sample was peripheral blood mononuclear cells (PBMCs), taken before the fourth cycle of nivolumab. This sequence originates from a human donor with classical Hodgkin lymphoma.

Here the CDR3 reads CASSPPPAGWKAFF. The CDR3 nucleotides are TGTGCCAGCTCACCCCCACCGGCAGGGTGGAAAGCTTTCTTT. J is TRBJ1-1 and V is TRBV18; TRBD1 might be the D (5 bases). The germline V and J ends were trimmed by 3 bases and 9 bases, with 17 bases remaining between them. The CDR3 consists of 14 residues. The V gene's germline CDR1 is KGHSH and CDR2 LQKENI.